The rows below give T cell receptor beta chains drawn from one sample of a study of T cells in Graves' hyperthyroidism and ophthalmopathy. TCRdb analysed the multiplex PCR reads with MiXCR anew, one entry per CDR3 protein. Among about half a million distinct CDR3 sequences listed, 22% were seen once. Sample: blood. These receptors were collected from an older woman with Graves' ophthalmopathy. Each CDR3 is given with its conserved first and last residue. Fields, in order: D gene, V gene, clone size, J gene, CDR3 DNA, CDR3 protein. D genes are given only for firm matches. Size tells how often a clone was seen (once, few, many) or the class of an expanded clone, and some rows leave it out.

TRBD2	TRBV7-2	many	TRBJ2-1	TGTGCCAGCAGCCGGGGACTAGCGGACAATGAGCAGTTCTTC	CASSRGLADNEQFF
TRBD1	TRBV10-2	-	TRBJ1-6	TGCGCCAGCAGTGAGGGCAGGGGGCGGCCGAATTCACCCCTCCACTTT	CASSEGRGRPNSPLHF
-	TRBV6-2/TRBV6-3	-	TRBJ1-5	TGTGCCAGCAGTTACTCGAATGGGGCTCAGCCCCAGCATTTT	CASSYSNGAQPQHF
-	TRBV7-2	-	TRBJ2-7	TGTGCCAGCAGCTTAGCCGGGCCGGACTACGAGCAGTACTTC	CASSLAGPDYEQYF
TRBD2	TRBV20-1	-	TRBJ2-7	TGCAGTGCTATTGGACTAGCGGGTTTCTCCTACGAGCAGTACTTC	CSAIGLAGFSYEQYF
TRBD2	TRBV24-1	-	TRBJ2-1	TGTGCCACCAGTGAGGGAGGGCGGGGAGGTGAGCAGTTCTTC	CATSEGGRGGEQFF
-	TRBV18	few	TRBJ2-2	TGTGCCAGCTCACGGACGGTAACTAACACCGGGGAGCTGTTTTTT	CASSRTVTNTGELFF
-	TRBV7-9	few	TRBJ2-3	TGTGCCAGCACCCGACGGGCAGTCCCGAGCACAGATACGCAGTATTTT	CASTRRAVPSTDTQYF
-	TRBV20-1	few	TRBJ2-7	TGCAGTGCTAGTCTTGTCAGCTCCTACGAGCAGTACTTC	CSASLVSSYEQYF
-	TRBV9	once	TRBJ1-2	TGTGCCAGCGGGGACACCGTGAAAGGCTACACCTTC	CASGDTVKGYTF
TRBD2	TRBV27	few	TRBJ2-1	TGTGCCAGGGTCCAGACTAGCGGCGAAAATGAGCAGTTCTTC	CARVQTSGENEQFF
TRBD1	TRBV2	-	TRBJ1-1	TGTGCCAGAGGGGAAGGGGGCGCGGATGAAGCTTTCTTT	CARGEGGADEAFF
-	TRBV7-2	-	TRBJ1-5	TGTGCCAGCAGCCCCATATCGGCGGGGGCAGATAATCAGCCCCAGCATTTT	CASSPISAGADNQPQHF
TRBD2	TRBV7-2	many	TRBJ2-5	TGTGCCAGCAGCTTAGCCCTAGCGGGGAAGACCCAGTACTTC	CASSLALAGKTQYF
TRBD2	TRBV6-1	-	TRBJ2-3	TGTGCCGGACGACTAGCGGGATTGGCAGATACGCAGTATTTT	CAGRLAGLADTQYF
-	TRBV12-3/TRBV12-4	many	TRBJ2-3	TGTGCCAGCAAAGTTGCGGATACGCAGTATTTT	CASKVADTQYF
TRBD2	TRBV12-3/TRBV12-4	-	TRBJ2-2	TGTGCCAGCAGACTAGCGGGAGGGAGGGGGCCCGGGGAGCTGTTTTTT	CASRLAGGRGPGELFF
TRBD1	TRBV9	once	TRBJ1-3	TGTGCCAGCAGCGGTGACAGGGGGGTTTCTGGAAACACCATATATTTT	CASSGDRGVSGNTIYF
-	TRBV20-1	few	TRBJ1-2	TGCAGTGCCAGCGGGCAGCTGAACACCTTC	CSASGQLNTF
-	TRBV10-3	few	TRBJ2-3	TGTGCCATCAGTGAGTCAACAGGGACGAGCACAGATACGCAGTATTTT	CAISESTGTSTDTQYF
-	TRBV19	-	TRBJ1-5	TGTGCCAGTAGTATAGCAGGAGGGGACAATCAGCCCCAGCATTTT	CASSIAGGDNQPQHF
TRBD2	TRBV19	few	TRBJ2-1	TGTGCCAGTAGTGATCCGGCTGGCCGAAACCCTAGCGGATCCAATGAGCAGTTCTTC	CASSDPAGRNPSGSNEQFF
-	TRBV2	many	TRBJ2-5	TGTGCCAGCAGTGTGAGACAGCAAGAGACCCAGTACTTC	CASSVRQQETQYF
TRBD2	TRBV5-1	few	TRBJ2-1	TGCGCCAGCAGACTTGGTGGGGGGGATGAGCAGTTCTTC	CASRLGGGDEQFF
-	TRBV7-9	-	TRBJ2-7	TGTGCCAGCAGCTCGACAGAATTCTCCTACGAGCAGTACTTC	CASSSTEFSYEQYF
TRBD1	TRBV30	many	TRBJ1-1	TGTGCCTGGAGTGTACGTCGGACAGGAGCCATGAACACTGAAGCTTTCTTT	CAWSVRRTGAMNTEAFF
-	TRBV10-3	-	TRBJ1-1	TGTGCCATCAAACTGACAGGCGCGGGGACCGAAGCTTTCTTT	CAIKLTGAGTEAFF
-	TRBV2	many	TRBJ2-2	TGTGCCAGCAGTCCCAGCCGGGGTGGGGAGCTGTTTTTT	CASSPSRGGELFF
-	TRBV7-9	-	TRBJ1-2	TGTGCCAGCAGCTTTCAGGAGGTTTTACGGAAGGGGTATGGCTACACCTTC	CASSFQEVLRKGYGYTF
TRBD2	TRBV5-1	-	TRBJ2-5	TGCGCCAGCAGCCCCGGTGGAGCGGGGACCCAAGAGACCCAGTACTTC	CASSPGGAGTQETQYF
TRBD2	TRBV7-3	few	TRBJ2-2	TGTGCCAGCAGCTCCCAGCGGGAGCCCGGGGAGCTGTTTTTT	CASSSQREPGELFF
-	TRBV2	many	TRBJ1-1	TGTGCCAGCAGTCCACGCACAGACACTGAAGCTTTCTTT	CASSPRTDTEAFF
-	TRBV30	-	TRBJ2-5	TGTGCCTGGAGTGTCGGGGGGCAAGGGGAGACCCAGTACTTC	CAWSVGGQGETQYF
TRBD1	TRBV29-1	-	TRBJ1-2	TGCAGCGTTGTCGATACAGGGGGCAACTATGGCTACACCTTC	CSVVDTGGNYGYTF
TRBD2	TRBV6-9	-	TRBJ2-1	TGTGCCAGCAGTTTTCAGGGACTAACTAACGATGAGCAGTTCTTC	CASSFQGLTNDEQFF
-	TRBV7-2	few	TRBJ1-2	TGTGCCAGCAGCGACTTGGAAAGCTACACCTTC	CASSDLESYTF
-	TRBV5-5	-	TRBJ2-3	TGTGCCAGCAGCTTGGATTGGATTCGAGGCGATACGCAGTATTTT	CASSLDWIRGDTQYF
-	TRBV20-1	-	TRBJ2-7	TGCAGTGCTAGAGTGGCCCCGGAGGAGTACTTC	CSARVAPEEYF
TRBD1	TRBV30	few	TRBJ1-1	TGTGCCTGGAGTTGGAGCGGGACAGTGAACACTGAAGCTTTCTTT	CAWSWSGTVNTEAFF
-	TRBV12-3/TRBV12-4	many	TRBJ2-2	TGTGCCAGCAGTCCAGGGCTGCCGCCTTACACCGGGGAGCTGTTTTTT	CASSPGLPPYTGELFF
TRBD2	TRBV9	-	TRBJ2-5	TGTGCCAGCAGCCCGGGACTAGCGGGGGAGGGGACCCAGTACTTC	CASSPGLAGEGTQYF
TRBD2	TRBV20-1	few	TRBJ2-3	TGCAGTGCTAATGGTCTAGCGGGAGTAAGGGGGACAGATACGCAGTATTTT	CSANGLAGVRGTDTQYF
-	TRBV6-5	few	TRBJ1-1	TGTGCCAGCAGTTACTCGGCGGGGGCTGAAGTCACTGAAGCTTTCTTT	CASSYSAGAEVTEAFF
TRBD2	TRBV30	once	TRBJ2-1	TGTGCCTGGAGTGTAGGACTAGCGGGAGAGGATGAGCAGTTCTTC	CAWSVGLAGEDEQFF
TRBD2	TRBV7-2	few	TRBJ2-7	TGTGCCAGCAGCACAACTAGCGGTCCTTACGAGCAGTACTTC	CASSTTSGPYEQYF
-	TRBV11-3	few	TRBJ2-1	TGTGCCAGCAGCTTAGATCATCGGAGTTCGAGCAGTGAGCAGTTCTTC	CASSLDHRSSSSEQFF
TRBD2	TRBV2	-	TRBJ2-1	TGTGCCAGCAGTGAAGTTAGCGGGAGGCGTCTGAAGTTCTTC	CASSEVSGRRLKFF
-	TRBV9	few	TRBJ2-2	TGTGCCAGCAGCCCCCGGGTAGCGGACACCGGGGAGCTGTTTTTT	CASSPRVADTGELFF
-	TRBV5-1	-	TRBJ2-3	TGCGCCAGCAGCTGGGGTCGGCGGCGCACAGATACGCAGTATTTT	CASSWGRRRTDTQYF